What follows is one T cell receptor beta chain and its context. V lost 6 bases and J 0 bases, leaving 14 bases between the germline ends. CDR1 is MNHNS and CDR2 is SASEGT in the germline V gene. This CDR3 spans 16 amino acids. Using a J-beta primer mix together with a sample-barcoded 5' primer, a second PCR was run for 7 to 11 cycles. TCRdb used MiXCR to reprocess the 5' RACE reads, holding one entry per CDR3 protein. The sample includes roughly 800,000 distinct CDR3 sequences, roughly 24% of them seen just once. These data come from a study of blood T cells in healthy people across ages. These records were also assigned to another study, of T cells of mothers and their children. That study reports: A second PCR was performed with the M1S primer. This primer added sample barcodes and 2-4 random nucleotides.

The rearrangement uses TRBV6-1 and TRBJ1-4; D call uncertain. The source of this sequence is a boy younger than 18 in good health. Sequences were obtained from blood. The CDR3 nucleotides read TGTGCCAGCAGGTCGACCCGGGGTGCAACTAATGAAAAACTGTTTTTT. Its protein product is CASRSTRGATNEKLFF.